Below are 16 T cell receptor beta chains sequenced from a single sample in a study of T cells in Graves' hyperthyroidism and ophthalmopathy (dated by TCRdb to between 2018 and 2021). The method was multiplex PCR. Sequencer: Illumina HiSeq 2000. The TCR beta CDR3 regions were amplified from RNA transcripts. A first-round RT-PCR of the TCR CDR3 used the HTBI primer set with the Qiagen OneStep RT-PCR kit. TCRdb ran its own pipeline on the public reads, namely fastp trimming at Q25 and MiXCR clone calling, and kept in-frame beta chains. Rows are combined by CDR3 protein, so each entry shows the most common genes and DNA. The sample table lists 500,000 to 750,000 distinct CDR3 sequences, more than 15% of them with a count of one. Approximately 7.4% of the sample belongs to the ten largest clones. Source material: blood. These receptor sequences come from a woman aged 30 to 39 with Graves' hyperthyroidism.

The chain has TRBV7-2 and TRBJ2-2; TRBD2 matches 13 bases. This CDR3 has 18 residues. J gave up 7 bases and V 1 base, and 9 bases lay outside the gene matches. Germline V gives CDR1 SGHTA, CDR2 FQGNSA. The CDR3 DNA follows: TGTGCCAGCAGCTTAGGACTAGCGGGAGGCCCCCTTAGCGGGGAGCTGTTTTTT. It encodes CASSLGLAGGPLSGELFF.

There are many counts of this clonotype. The chain links TRBV11-2 to TRBJ2-7, with TRBD2 matching 9 bases. This CDR3 has 16 residues. CDR1 SGHAT and CDR2 FQNNGV come from the germline V gene. Losses at the gene ends were 5 bases for V and 2 bases for J; bases not matched to a gene: 10. The CDR3 nucleotides are TGTGCCAGCAGCGAGGGGGTAGCGGGAGACCCCTACGAGCAGTACTTC. Translated: CASSEGVAGDPYEQYF.

The J gene is TRBJ1-3, the V gene TRBV6-1; a weak D match, TRBD1 (6 bases). The CDR3 loop spans 16 amino acids. The germline V gene has CDR1 MNHNS and CDR2 SASEGT. The ends were cut back, 8 bases at V and 0 bases at J, with 17 bases in the middle. CDR3 loop: CASRKRRDNSGNTIYF. The CDR3 DNA reads TGTGCCAGCCGCAAACGTCGGGACAACTCTGGAAACACCATATATTTT.

Worth noting for this clonotype: With a much larger clone just one base away, this may be a read error. The chain employs TRBV6-2 or TRBV6-3 and TRBJ2-3; D is uncertain. The germline CDR1 and CDR2 sequences are MNHEY and SVGEGT. Trimming pared 5 bases from V and 6 bases from J, leaving 9 bases between. This CDR3 contains 12 residues. The CDR3 region has the DNA TGTGCCAGCAGTGATCTAAGGGATACGCAGTATTTT. Its translation: CASSDLRDTQYF.

In its sample, this clonotype was seen many times. The V and J genes are TRBV6-2 or TRBV6-3 and TRBJ2-1; 9 positions agree with TRBD2. The CDR3 is 14 amino acids. V shed 6 bases, J shed 6 bases, and the junction held 6 bases outside the gene matches. The V gene's germline CDR1 is MNHEY and CDR2 SVGEGT. CDR3 in DNA: TGTGCCAGCAGCCCGACTAGCGGCCCCAATGAGCAGTTCTTC. It specifies CASSPTSGPNEQFF.

The chain carries TRBV25-1 and TRBJ1-3; no definite D call. The ends were cut back, 0 bases at V and 0 bases at J, with 6 bases in the middle. Germline V gene lookup returns CDR1 MGHDK and CDR2 SYGVNS. CDR3 length: 15 residues. CDR3 loop: CASSEYKGSGNTIYF. For the CDR3, the DNA is TGTGCCAGCAGTGAATATAAGGGCTCTGGAAACACCATATATTTT.

There are a few counts of this clonotype. The rearrangement uses TRBV7-2 and TRBJ2-3, with 7 bases that match TRBD1. V lost 4 bases and J lost 4; bases outside the gene matches: 17. The CDR3 totals 18 residues. CDR1 SGHTA and CDR2 FQGNSA come from the germline V gene. The CDR3 protein is CASSSPGRHTGVSDTQYF. DNA for the CDR3: TGTGCCAGCAGCTCACCGGGACGTCACACAGGGGTCTCAGATACGCAGTATTTT.

This clonotype was detected many times. DNA for the CDR3: TGTGCCAGCAGCCAAGGAGTGGCCGCTGGGGAGCAGTACTTC. Translated: CASSQGVAAGEQYF. The V call is TRBV3-1, the J call TRBJ2-7; D ambiguous. The CDR3 covers 14 residues. Germline-derived CDR1 and CDR2 are LGHDT and YNNKEL (reference sequence). The ends were cut back, 1 base at V and 7 bases at J, with 14 bases in the middle.

V is TRBV27 and J is TRBJ2-7; no clear D gene. V was trimmed by 5 bases and J by 2 bases, leaving 13 bases between them. Per the germline V gene, CDR1 is MNHEY and CDR2 is SMNVEV (reference sequence). The CDR3 loop spans 14 amino acids. CDR3 region: CASSMTFPAYEQYF. The CDR3, as DNA: TGTGCCAGCAGTATGACTTTCCCGGCCTACGAGCAGTACTTC.

This clonotype occurred a few times. CDR3: CASSRSSTDQETQYF. The CDR3 region has the DNA TGTGCCAGCAGCCGAAGTTCGACAGACCAAGAGACCCAGTACTTC. V gene TRBV3-1 combines with J gene TRBJ2-5; a possible D gene is TRBD1 (5 bases). With 4 bases removed from V and 0 bases from J, the gap between germline ends came to 12 bases. Germline V gene sequence: CDR1 LGHDT, CDR2 YNNKEL (reference sequence). This CDR3 has 15 residues.

This clonotype was detected ten times or more. The CDR3 nucleotides read TGCGCCAGCAGTGAGGGACTAGCGGGGATCTACGAGCAGTACTTC. Translating it yields CASSEGLAGIYEQYF. This chain joins TRBV10-1 and TRBJ2-7; the match to TRBD2 covers 12 bases. Germline-derived CDR1 and CDR2 are WNHNN and SYGVQD (reference sequence). The CDR3 has 15 residues. The trim removed 2 bases at V and 3 bases at J, leaving 2 bases unmatched.

This clonotype has a handful of counts. The V gene is TRBV19, the J gene TRBJ2-7; 8 bases fit TRBD2. The CDR3 has 14 amino acids. The germline gives CDR1 LNHDA, CDR2 SQIVND (reference sequence). Trimming removed 8 bases from V and 7 bases from J; junction bases left unmatched: 13. The CDR3 spells CASSTSGGYGEQYF. CDR3 sequence (DNA): TGTGCCAGTTCCACTAGCGGAGGTTACGGGGAGCAGTACTTC.

This clonotype was found many times. The gene calls are TRBV7-2 and TRBJ2-7, with a weak D call TRBD2 (6 bases). The CDR3 consists of 13 residues. Trimming took off 6 bases at V and 3 bases at J, with 12 bases between the two ends. Germline values: CDR1 SGHTA, CDR2 FQGNSA. The CDR3 sequence is CASSPDYDYEQYF. The CDR3 DNA sequence: TGTGCCAGCAGTCCGGACTATGACTACGAGCAGTACTTC. The variable domain in full, with the rest retrieved from reference TRBV7-2 and TRBJ2-7, is GAGVSQSPSNKVTEKGKDVELRCDPISGHTALYWYRQSLGQGLEFLIYFQGNSAPDKSGLPSDRFSAERTGGSVSTLTIQRTQQEDSAVYLCASSPDYDYEQYFGPGTRLTVT.

This clonotype was seen at least ten times. The V and J genes are TRBV5-5 and TRBJ2-3; no reliable D call. This CDR3 comprises 14 residues. Germline V CDR1 and CDR2: SGHKS, YYEKEE (reference sequence). V gave up 4 bases and J gave up 3 bases, with 12 bases separating them. The CDR3 bases are TGTGCCAGCAGCGCCGGGCATGGAACAGATACGCAGTATTTT. Translation gives CASSAGHGTDTQYF.

Only a few counts were recorded for this clonotype. V gene TRBV9 combines with J gene TRBJ2-3; D may correspond to TRBD1 or TRBD2 (5 bases each). Germline CDR1 is SGDLS and CDR2 is YYNGEE. V was shortened by 1 base and J by 3 bases, with 12 bases between the two germline ends. The CDR3 has 15 residues. The CDR3 protein is CASSVYGGETDTQYF. The CDR3 DNA follows: TGTGCCAGCAGCGTATATGGGGGAGAGACAGATACGCAGTATTTT. The complete variable domain, with remaining parts taken from reference TRBV9 and TRBJ2-3, reads DSGVTQTPKHLITATGQRVTLRCSPRSGDLSVYWYQQSLDQGLQFLIQYYNGEERAKGNILERFSAQQFPDLHSELNLSSLELGDSALYFCASSVYGGETDTQYFGPGTRLTVL.

Ten or more counts support this clonotype. The gene calls are TRBV7-8 and TRBJ2-5; possibly TRBD2 for D (6 bases). The CDR3 length is 17 residues. Trimming removed 5 bases at V and 5 bases at J, with 24 bases between. Germline V gives CDR1 SGHVS, CDR2 FQNEAQ. CDR3 region: CASSRPLDLNGGETQYF. CDR3 DNA: TGTGCCAGCAGCCGTCCTCTAGATCTAAATGGAGGGGAGACCCAGTACTTC.